This T cell receptor (beta chain) was documented in a study of T cell changes during pregnancy in multiple sclerosis. Germline trimming cut 0 bases from V and 4 bases from J; bases unmatched to any gene: 7. CDR3 size: 16 residues. CDR1 is LGHNA, CDR2 YSLEER, per germline. Profiled with immunoSEQ multiplex PCR; TCRdb holds only in-frame clones, not every one. The table includes about 92,000 clones, more than 85% detected once. Sample: peripheral blood, taken in the first trimester of pregnancy. The chain couples TRBV4-3 to TRBJ2-7, with 9 bases that match TRBD2. The TCR originated in a female donor with multiple sclerosis, enrolled in a pregnancy study. The CDR3 here is CASSQEATSGPYEQYF. The CDR3 region has the DNA TGCGCCAGCAGCCAAGAGGCGACTAGCGGACCATACGAGCAGTACTTC.